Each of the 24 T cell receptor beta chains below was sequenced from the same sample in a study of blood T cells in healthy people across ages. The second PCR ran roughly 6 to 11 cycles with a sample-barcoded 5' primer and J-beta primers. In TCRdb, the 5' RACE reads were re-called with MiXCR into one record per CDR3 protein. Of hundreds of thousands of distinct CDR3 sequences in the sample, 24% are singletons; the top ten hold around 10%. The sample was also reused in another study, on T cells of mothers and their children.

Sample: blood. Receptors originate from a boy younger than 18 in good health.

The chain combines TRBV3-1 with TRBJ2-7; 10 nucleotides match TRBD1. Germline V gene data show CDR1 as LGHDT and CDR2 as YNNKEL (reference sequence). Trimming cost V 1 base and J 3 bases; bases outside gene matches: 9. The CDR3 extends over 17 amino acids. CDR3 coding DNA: TGTGCCAGCAGCCAAGCGCGGGGACAGGGGCGCCTCTACGAGCAGTACTTC. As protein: CASSQARGQGRLYEQYF.

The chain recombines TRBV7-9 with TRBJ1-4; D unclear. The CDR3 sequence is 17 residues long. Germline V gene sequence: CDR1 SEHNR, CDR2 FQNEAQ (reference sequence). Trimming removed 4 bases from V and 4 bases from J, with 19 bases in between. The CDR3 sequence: CASSSPERPGFNEKLFF. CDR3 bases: TGTGCCAGCAGCTCCCCGGAGCGACCGGGATTTAATGAAAAACTGTTTTTT.

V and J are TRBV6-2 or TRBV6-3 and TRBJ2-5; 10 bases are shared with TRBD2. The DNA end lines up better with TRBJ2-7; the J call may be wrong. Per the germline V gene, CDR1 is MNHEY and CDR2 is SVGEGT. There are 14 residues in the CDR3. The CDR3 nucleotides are TGTGCCAGCACTCCAGCGGGAGGGACTTACGAGCAGTACTTC. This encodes CASTPAGGTYEQYF.

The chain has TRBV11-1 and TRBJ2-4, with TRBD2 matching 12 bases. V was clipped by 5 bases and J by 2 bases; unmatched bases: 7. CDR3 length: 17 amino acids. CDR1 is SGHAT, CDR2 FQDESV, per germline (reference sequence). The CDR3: CASSGTLAGGPKNIQYF. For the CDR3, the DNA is TGTGCCAGCAGCGGCACACTAGCGGGAGGTCCCAAAAACATTCAGTACTTC.

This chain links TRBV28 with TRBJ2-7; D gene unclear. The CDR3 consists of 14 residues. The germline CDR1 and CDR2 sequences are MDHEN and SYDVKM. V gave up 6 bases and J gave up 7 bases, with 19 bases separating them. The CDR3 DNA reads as TGTGCCAGCAGCCATGAGTCCTGGCCCCCGGAGCAGTACTTC. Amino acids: CASSHESWPPEQYF. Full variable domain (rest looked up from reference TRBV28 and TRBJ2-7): DVKVTQSSRYLVKRTGEKVFLECVQDMDHENMFWYRQDPGLGLRLIYFSYDVKMKEKGDIPEGYSVSREKKERFSLILESASTNQTSMYLCASSHESWPPEQYFGPGTRLTVT.

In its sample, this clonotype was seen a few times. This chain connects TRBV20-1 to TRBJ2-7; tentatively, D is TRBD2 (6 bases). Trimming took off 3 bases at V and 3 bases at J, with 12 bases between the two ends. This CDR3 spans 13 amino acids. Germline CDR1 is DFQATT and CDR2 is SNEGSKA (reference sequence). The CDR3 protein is CSARGTGDYEQYF. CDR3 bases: TGCAGTGCTAGGGGGACGGGGGACTACGAGCAGTACTTC.

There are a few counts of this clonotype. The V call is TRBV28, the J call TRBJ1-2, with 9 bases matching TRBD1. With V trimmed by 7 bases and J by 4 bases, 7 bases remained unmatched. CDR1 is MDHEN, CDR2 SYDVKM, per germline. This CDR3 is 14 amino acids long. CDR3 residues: CASTRTGELYGYTF. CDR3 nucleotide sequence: TGTGCCAGCACCCGGACAGGGGAGCTCTATGGCTACACCTTC.

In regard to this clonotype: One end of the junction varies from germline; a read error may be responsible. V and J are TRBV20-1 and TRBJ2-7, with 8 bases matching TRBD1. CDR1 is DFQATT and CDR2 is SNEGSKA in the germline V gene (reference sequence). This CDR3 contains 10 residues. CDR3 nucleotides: TGCAGTGCGACCCCCGGGACAGGCACCTTC. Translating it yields CSATPGTGTF.

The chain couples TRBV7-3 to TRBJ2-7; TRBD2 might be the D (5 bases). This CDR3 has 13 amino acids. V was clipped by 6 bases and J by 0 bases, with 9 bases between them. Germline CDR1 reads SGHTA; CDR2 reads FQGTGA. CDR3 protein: CASRMGASYEQYF. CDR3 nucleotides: TGTGCCAGCAGGATGGGAGCCTCCTACGAGCAGTACTTC.

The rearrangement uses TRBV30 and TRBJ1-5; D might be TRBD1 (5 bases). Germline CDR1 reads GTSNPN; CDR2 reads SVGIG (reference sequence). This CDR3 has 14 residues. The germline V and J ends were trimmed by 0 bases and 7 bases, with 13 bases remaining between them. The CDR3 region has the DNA TGTGCCTGGAGTGTTGACAGTTCTGGGCAGCCCCAGCATTTT. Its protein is CAWSVDSSGQPQHF.

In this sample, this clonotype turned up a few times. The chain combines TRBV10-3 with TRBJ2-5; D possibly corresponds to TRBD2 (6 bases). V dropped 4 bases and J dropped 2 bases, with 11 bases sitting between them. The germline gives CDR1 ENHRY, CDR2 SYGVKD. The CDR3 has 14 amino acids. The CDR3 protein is CAISGTGLQETQYF. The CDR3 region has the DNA TGTGCCATCAGTGGGACGGGACTGCAAGAGACCCAGTACTTC.

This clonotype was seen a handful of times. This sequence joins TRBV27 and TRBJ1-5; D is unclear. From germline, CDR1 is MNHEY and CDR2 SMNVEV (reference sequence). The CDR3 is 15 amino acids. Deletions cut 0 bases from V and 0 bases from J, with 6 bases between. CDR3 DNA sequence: TGTGCCAGCAGTTTATCGGCGCGTAGCAATCAGCCCCAGCATTTT. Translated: CASSLSARSNQPQHF.

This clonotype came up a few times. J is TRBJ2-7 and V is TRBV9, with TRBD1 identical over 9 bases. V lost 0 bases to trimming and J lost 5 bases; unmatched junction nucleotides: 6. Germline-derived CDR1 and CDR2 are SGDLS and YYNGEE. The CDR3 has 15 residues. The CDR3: CASSVASQGADEQYF. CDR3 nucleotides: TGTGCCAGCAGCGTAGCGTCACAGGGGGCTGACGAGCAGTACTTC.

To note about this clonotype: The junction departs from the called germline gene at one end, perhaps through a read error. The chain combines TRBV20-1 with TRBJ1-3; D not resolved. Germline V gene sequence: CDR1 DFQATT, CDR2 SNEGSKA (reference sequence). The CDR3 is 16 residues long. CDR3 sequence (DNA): TGCAGTGCTAGAGATCCCGCCCCTGCCTCTGGAAACACCGTATATTTT. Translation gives CSARDPAPASGNTVYF.

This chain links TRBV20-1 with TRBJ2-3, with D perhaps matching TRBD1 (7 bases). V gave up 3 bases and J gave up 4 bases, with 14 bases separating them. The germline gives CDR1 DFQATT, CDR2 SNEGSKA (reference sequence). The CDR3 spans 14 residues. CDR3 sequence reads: CSASSSRGADTQYF. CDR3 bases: TGCAGTGCTAGTTCATCCAGGGGGGCAGATACGCAGTATTTT.

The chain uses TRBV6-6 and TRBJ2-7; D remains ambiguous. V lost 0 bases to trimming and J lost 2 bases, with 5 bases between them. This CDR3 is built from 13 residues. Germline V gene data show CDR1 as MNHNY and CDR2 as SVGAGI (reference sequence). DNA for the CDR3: TGTGCCAGCAGTTACTCCATAGCCTACGAGCAGTACTTC. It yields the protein CASSYSIAYEQYF.

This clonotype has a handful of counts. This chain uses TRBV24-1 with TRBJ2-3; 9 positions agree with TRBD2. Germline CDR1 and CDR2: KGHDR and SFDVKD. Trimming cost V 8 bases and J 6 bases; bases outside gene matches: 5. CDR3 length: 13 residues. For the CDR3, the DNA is TGTGCCACCAACCTAGCGGGGCAGGATACGCAGTATTTT. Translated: CATNLAGQDTQYF.

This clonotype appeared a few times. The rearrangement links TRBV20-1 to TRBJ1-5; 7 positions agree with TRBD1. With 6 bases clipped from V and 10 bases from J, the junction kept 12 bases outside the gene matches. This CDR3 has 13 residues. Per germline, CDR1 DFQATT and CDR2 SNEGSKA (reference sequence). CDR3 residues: CSARRDRESPQHF. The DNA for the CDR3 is TGCAGTGCGAGACGGGACAGAGAGTCCCCCCAGCATTTT.

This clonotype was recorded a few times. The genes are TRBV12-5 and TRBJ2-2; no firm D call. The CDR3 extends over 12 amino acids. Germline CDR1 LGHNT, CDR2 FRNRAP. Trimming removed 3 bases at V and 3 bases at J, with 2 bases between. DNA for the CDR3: TGTGCTAGTGGTTTTGACACCGGGGAGCTGTTTTTT. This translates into CASGFDTGELFF.

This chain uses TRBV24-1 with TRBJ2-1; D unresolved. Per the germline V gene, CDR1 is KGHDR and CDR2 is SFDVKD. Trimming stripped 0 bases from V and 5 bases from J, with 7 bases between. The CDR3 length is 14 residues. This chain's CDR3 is CATSDLRENNEQFF. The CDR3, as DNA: TGTGCCACCAGTGATTTGCGTGAGAACAATGAGCAGTTCTTC.

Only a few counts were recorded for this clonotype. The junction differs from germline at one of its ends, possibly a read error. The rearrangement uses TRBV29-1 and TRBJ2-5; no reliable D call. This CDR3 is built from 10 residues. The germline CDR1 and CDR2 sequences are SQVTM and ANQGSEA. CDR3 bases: TGCTGCGTTCGGTCGGGGACCCAGTACTTC. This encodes CCVRSGTQYF. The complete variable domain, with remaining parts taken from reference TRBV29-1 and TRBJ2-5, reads SAVISQKPSRDICQRGTSLTIQCQVDSQVTMMFWYRQQPGQSLTLIATANQGSEATYESGFVIDKFPISRPNLTFSTLTVSNMSPEDSSIYLCCVRSGTQYFGPGTRLLVL.

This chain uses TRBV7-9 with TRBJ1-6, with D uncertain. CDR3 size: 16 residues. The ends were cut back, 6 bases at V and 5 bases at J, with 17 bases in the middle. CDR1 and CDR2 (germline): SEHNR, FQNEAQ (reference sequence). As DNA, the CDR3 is TGTGCCAGCAGGCGGGATGGTTGGCCCGATAATTCACCCCTCCACTTT. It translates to CASRRDGWPDNSPLHF.

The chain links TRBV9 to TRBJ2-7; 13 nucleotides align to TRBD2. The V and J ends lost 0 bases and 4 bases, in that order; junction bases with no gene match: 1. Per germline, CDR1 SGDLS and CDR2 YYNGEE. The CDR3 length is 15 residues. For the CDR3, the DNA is TGTGCCAGCAGCGTAGGACTAGCGGGAGGTTACGAGCAGTACTTC. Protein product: CASSVGLAGGYEQYF.

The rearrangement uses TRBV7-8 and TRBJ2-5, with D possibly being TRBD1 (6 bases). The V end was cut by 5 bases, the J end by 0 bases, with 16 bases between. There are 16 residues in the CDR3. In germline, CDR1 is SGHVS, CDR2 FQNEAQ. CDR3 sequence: CASSIPRQDDQETQYF. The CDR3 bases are TGTGCCAGCAGCATACCCCGACAGGACGACCAAGAGACCCAGTACTTC. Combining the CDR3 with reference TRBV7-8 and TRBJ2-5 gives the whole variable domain GAGVSQSPRYKVAKRGQDVALRCDPISGHVSLFWYQQALGQGPEFLTYFQNEAQLDKSGLPSDRFFAERPEGSVSTLKIQRTQQEDSAVYLCASSIPRQDDQETQYFGPGTRLLVL.